Following are 22 T cell receptor beta chains from one sample sequenced in a study of blood T cell repertoires in COVID-19. Measured with immunoSEQ multiplex PCR; TCRdb has only the in-frame clones, and not every one. Of roughly 250,000 clones in the sample, around 87% were seen once. Specimen: peripheral blood. Source of these receptors: a man in his fifties or sixties who had recovered from COVID-19.

V is TRBV11-3 and J is TRBJ2-1; 9 bases align to TRBD2. J lost 4 bases, V lost 5 bases, and 9 bases had no gene match. The germline CDR1 and CDR2 sequences are SGHNT and YENEEA. The CDR3 sequence is 16 residues long. The CDR3 here is CASSPRGGAGYNEQFF. The CDR3 coding sequence is TGTGCCAGCAGCCCCCGCGGGGGGGCCGGGTACAATGAGCAGTTCTTC.

This sequence joins TRBV3-1 (or the pseudogene TRBV3-2) and TRBJ1-1; 9 nucleotides agree with TRBD1. CDR3 size: 15 residues. V was pared by 3 bases and J by 4 bases, with 6 bases of the junction left unmatched. Germline V lookup: CDR1 LGHDT, CDR2 YNNKEL (reference sequence). The CDR3 DNA follows: TGTGCCAGCAGCCAGCGAGGGACAGGGCGCACTGAAGCTTTCTTT. This sequence encodes CASSQRGTGRTEAFF.

CDR3 nucleotide sequence: TGTGCCAGTAGTACGGGGACAGGGTCGGGCTACGAGCAGTACTTC. Translated, it gives CASSTGTGSGYEQYF. V usage is TRBV19 and J usage is TRBJ2-7, with 9 bases that match TRBD1. The CDR3 is made up of 15 amino acids. V gave up 4 bases and J gave up 3 bases; unmatched junction bases: 7. The V gene's germline CDR1 is LNHDA and CDR2 SQIVND (reference sequence).

The chain is built from TRBV20-1 and TRBJ1-1; no clear D gene. CDR1 is DFQATT and CDR2 is SNEGSKA in the germline V gene (reference sequence). V lost 7 bases and J lost 2, with 8 bases in between. CDR3 length: 11 amino acids. The CDR3 sequence is CSGSSNTEAFF. CDR3 sequence (DNA): TGCAGTGGGAGCTCTAACACTGAAGCTTTCTTT.

This clone occurred many times. V gene TRBV5-6 combines with J gene TRBJ1-6; TRBD1 matches at 10 bases. The CDR3 runs to 16 residues. Germline values: CDR1 SGHDT, CDR2 YYEEEE. V was clipped by 4 bases and J by 14 bases; unmatched bases: 15. Written as DNA, the CDR3 is TGTGCCAGCAGCAGAATTGACAGGGGGCCCATCGAATCCCTCCACTTT. As protein: CASSRIDRGPIESLHF.

This chain connects TRBV5-1 to TRBJ2-5; TRBD2 matches 14 bases. V was clipped by 4 bases and J by 5 bases; unmatched bases: 7. Germline lookup yields CDR1 SGHRS and CDR2 YFSETQ. The CDR3 runs 16 residues. The CDR3 DNA reads TGCGCCAGCAGCACTAGACTAGCGGGGGGGATGGAGACCCAGTACTTC. Protein sequence: CASSTRLAGGMETQYF.

This clone was counted a few times. CDR3 protein: CASSMGSSGNTIYF. CDR3 DNA: TGTGCCAGTAGTATGGGGAGCTCTGGAAACACCATATATTTT. The V and J genes are TRBV19 and TRBJ1-3; D unresolved. The CDR3 has 14 residues. The V gene's germline CDR1 is LNHDA and CDR2 SQIVND (reference sequence). Trimming stripped 3 bases from V and 0 bases from J, with 6 bases between.

V usage is TRBV5-1 and J usage is TRBJ2-7; D is perhaps TRBD2 (6 bases). V shed 4 bases and J shed 0 bases, with 26 bases lying between them. This CDR3 region has 19 residues. The germline CDR1 and CDR2 sequences are SGHRS and YFSETQ. The CDR3 protein is CASSQERFPGGWSSYEQYF. The CDR3 nucleotides are TGCGCCAGCAGCCAGGAGAGATTTCCCGGGGGTTGGAGCTCCTACGAGCAGTACTTC. Supplemented by reference TRBV5-1 and TRBJ2-7, the full variable domain reads KAGVTQTPRYLIKTRGQQVTLSCSPISGHRSVSWYQQTPGQGLQFLFEYFSETQRNKGNFPGRFSGRQFSNSRSEMNVSTLELGDSALYLCASSQERFPGGWSSYEQYFGPGTRLTVT.

The rearrangement links TRBV19 to TRBJ2-7, with D possibly being TRBD2 (5 bases). The germline CDR1 and CDR2 sequences are LNHDA and SQIVND (reference sequence). This CDR3 contains 15 residues. The ends were cut back, 4 bases at V and 3 bases at J, with 16 bases in the middle. The CDR3 loop is CASSNYRESHYEQYF. The CDR3 DNA is TGTGCCAGTAGTAATTACCGGGAATCCCACTACGAGCAGTACTTC.

The chain combines TRBV27 with TRBJ1-2; TRBD1 is a possible D gene (6 bases). CDR1 and CDR2 from the germline V gene are MNHEY and SMNVEV (reference sequence). The germline V and J ends were trimmed by 2 bases and 7 bases, with 14 bases remaining between them. The CDR3 has 14 residues. In DNA, the CDR3 is TGTGCCAGCAGTTTAGTATTAGGGGGGGGTGGCTACACCTTC. This translates into CASSLVLGGGGYTF.

This clone was recorded only once. The rearrangement uses TRBV12-5 and TRBJ2-3; 7 bases align to TRBD1. Germline CDR1 is LGHNT and CDR2 is FRNRAP. The trim removed 5 bases at V and 5 bases at J, leaving 7 bases unmatched. The CDR3 length is 14 residues. The CDR3 DNA follows: TGTGCTAGTGGTCAGGGACAGCCCATAGATACGCAGTATTTT. Its translation: CASGQGQPIDTQYF.

This clone was detected once. The chain has TRBV18 and TRBJ1-2, with 7 positions matching TRBD1. This CDR3 spans 17 amino acids. V trimming: 4 bases; J trimming: 4 bases; junction bases outside the gene matches: 15. CDR1 is KGHSH and CDR2 is LQKENI in the germline V gene. The CDR3 loop reads CASSRNLGDRSFYGYTF. The CDR3 region has the DNA TGTGCCAGCTCACGCAACTTGGGGGACAGAAGTTTCTATGGCTACACCTTC.

The genes are TRBV6-2 or TRBV6-3 and TRBJ2-1; D possibly corresponds to TRBD2 (5 bases). Trimming removed 4 bases at V and 5 bases at J, with 21 bases between. The CDR3 covers 17 residues. Per the germline V gene, CDR1 is MNHEY and CDR2 is SVGEGT. DNA for the CDR3: TGTGCCAGCAGTTCGGGGTTGGGTACAACGATTCACAATGAGCAGTTCTTC. It codes for CASSSGLGTTIHNEQFF.

The chain is built from TRBV5-4 and TRBJ2-5, with TRBD1 matching 9 bases. The length of the CDR3 is 14 residues. Losses at the gene ends were 4 bases for V and 2 bases for J; bases not matched to a gene: 3. Germline assignment: CDR1 SGHNT and CDR2 YYREEE (reference sequence). Here the CDR3 DNA reads TGTGCCAGCAGCCCCGGACAGGGGCAAGAGACCCAGTACTTC. Amino acid sequence: CASSPGQGQETQYF.

This rearrangement joins TRBV7-2 to TRBJ1-2; no definite D call. The CDR3 has 14 residues. Trimming removed 1 base from V and 0 bases from J, with 6 bases in between. Germline V lookup: CDR1 SGHTA, CDR2 FQGNSA. Written as DNA, the CDR3 is TGTGCCAGCAGCTTAGGGAGGGCTAACTATGGCTACACCTTC. Translated, it gives CASSLGRANYGYTF.

The CDR3 sequence: CASSPFPTGGRAGELFF. The CDR3 DNA reads TGCGCCAGCAGCCCCTTCCCGACAGGCGGTAGGGCCGGGGAGCTGTTTTTT. The chain combines TRBV5-1 with TRBJ2-2; possible D gene TRBD1, 6 bases. This CDR3 has 17 residues. V lost 4 bases to trimming and J lost 6 bases, with 22 bases between them. From germline, CDR1 is SGHRS and CDR2 YFSETQ.

The chain couples TRBV7-2 to TRBJ2-3, with 8 bases aligning to TRBD2. Germline-derived CDR1 and CDR2 are SGHTA and FQGNSA. V gave up 2 bases and J gave up 2 bases; unmatched junction bases: 6. This CDR3 has 16 amino acids. CDR3 amino acids: CASSLSGGTLTDTQYF. The CDR3 bases are TGTGCCAGCAGCTTAAGCGGGGGTACACTCACAGATACGCAGTATTTT. Drawing the rest from reference TRBV7-2 and TRBJ2-3, the complete variable domain is GAGVSQSPSNKVTEKGKDVELRCDPISGHTALYWYRQSLGQGLEFLIYFQGNSAPDKSGLPSDRFSAERTGGSVSTLTIQRTQQEDSAVYLCASSLSGGTLTDTQYFGPGTRLTVL.

V and J are TRBV2 and TRBJ2-1; 7 bases line up with TRBD1. V lost 6 bases, J lost 7 bases, and 12 bases stayed unmatched. This CDR3 is 15 amino acids long. The germline V gene has CDR1 SNHLY and CDR2 FYNNEI. CDR3 sequence: CASSPTGDLTNEQFF. In nucleotides, the CDR3 is TGTGCCAGCAGCCCCACAGGGGATCTGACAAATGAGCAGTTCTTC.

The chain joins TRBV5-1 to TRBJ2-1; 8 nucleotides agree with TRBD1. CDR1 and CDR2 from the germline V gene are SGHRS and YFSETQ. The CDR3 covers 15 residues. V lost 0 bases and J lost 4; bases outside the gene matches: 3. The DNA of the CDR3 is TGCGCCAGCAGCTTGGTGGGGACAGGTTACAATGAGCAGTTCTTC. Its protein is CASSLVGTGYNEQFF.

V and J are TRBV11-2 and TRBJ1-4; tentative D call: TRBD1 (6 bases). The CDR3 extends over 15 amino acids. The V gene's germline CDR1 is SGHAT and CDR2 FQNNGV. The V end was cut by 1 base, the J end by 2 bases, with 8 bases between. The CDR3 DNA reads TGTGCCAGCAGCTTAGTACAGGGTACTAATGAAAAACTGTTTTTT. As protein: CASSLVQGTNEKLFF.

The V gene is TRBV11-2, the J gene TRBJ1-1; D is ambiguous. The CDR3 runs to 14 residues. Germline CDR1 reads SGHAT; CDR2 reads FQNNGV. Deletions cut 2 bases from V and 4 bases from J, with 11 bases between. Here the CDR3 reads CASSLSPGSTEAFF. DNA of the CDR3: TGTGCCAGCAGCTTATCACCGGGTAGCACTGAAGCTTTCTTT.

This chain joins TRBV3-1 (or the pseudogene TRBV3-2) and TRBJ2-3; 8 bases agree with TRBD2. Losses at the gene ends were 1 base for V and 0 bases for J; bases not matched to a gene: 15. The CDR3 is made up of 20 amino acids. Germline V CDR1 and CDR2: LGHDT, YNNKEL (reference sequence). The CDR3 sequence is CASSQGRGVRRGESTDTQYF. Here the CDR3 DNA reads TGTGCCAGCAGCCAAGGGAGGGGTGTGCGGCGGGGGGAAAGCACAGATACGCAGTATTTT.